These 5 T cell receptor beta chains share one sample of origin, sequenced in a study of cytomegalovirus exposure and HLA in healthy donors. With 60 Vbeta and 13 Jbeta primers, the PCR was carried out. Some clones are missing from TCRdb's copy, which holds only in-frame ones; the method was immunoSEQ multiplex PCR. The sample consists of some 150,000 clones, 75% to 85% of them appearing once. The sequenced sample consisted of PBMCs. The receptors here all came from a woman in her 40s in good health and CMV-seronegative.

The chain recombines TRBV21-1 with TRBJ2-7; the table's D gene call, TRBD2, was not cross checked with the DNA. TRBV21-1 counts as a pseudogene. The CDR3 length is 13 residues. The CDR3 sequence: CASSQARVYEQYF. The CDR3 DNA is TGTGCCAGCAGCCAAGCGAGGGTCTACGAGCAGTACTTC.

This rearrangement joins TRBV7-2 to TRBJ1-2; D is undetermined. Germline V gives CDR1 SGHTA, CDR2 FQGNSA. The CDR3 runs to 14 residues. V dropped 9 bases and J dropped 2 bases, with 16 bases sitting between them. The CDR3 loop is CARGSPNRNYGYTF. For the CDR3, the DNA is TGTGCCAGAGGTAGCCCAAATCGGAACTATGGCTACACCTTC.

The V call is TRBV2, the J call TRBJ1-2; no clear D. The CDR3 spans 12 residues. Germline-derived CDR1 and CDR2 are SNHLY and FYNNEI. The V end lost 4 bases, the J end lost 8 bases, and 11 bases lay between the germline ends. The CDR3 coding sequence is TGTGCCAGCAGTGTTGCACAACCCGGCTACACCTTC. It encodes CASSVAQPGYTF.

The chain is built from TRBV27 and TRBJ2-7; 10 nucleotides agree with TRBD1. This CDR3 is built from 16 residues. Trimming at V came to 6 bases and at J to 5 bases, leaving 13 bases not matched to a gene. Germline assignment: CDR1 MNHEY and CDR2 SMNVEV (reference sequence). The CDR3 DNA reads TGTGCCAGCAGCTTCCTCTGGACAGGGGGTATTGACGAGCAGTACTTC. Its protein product is CASSFLWTGGIDEQYF.

In its sample, this clone was seen once. Here the CDR3 reads CASSTGQTSLDEQFF. CDR3 nucleotides: TGTGCCAGTAGTACCGGACAAACCTCCCTCGATGAGCAGTTCTTC. This rearrangement joins TRBV19 to TRBJ2-1; D might be TRBD1 (5 bases). This CDR3 is 15 amino acids long. Germline V gene lookup returns CDR1 LNHDA and CDR2 SQIVND (reference sequence). V dropped 4 bases and J dropped 8 bases, with 18 bases sitting between them.